Listed below are T cell receptor beta chains from one sample, sequenced in a study of blood T cell repertoires in COVID-19. The protocol was immunoSEQ multiplex PCR, while the TCRdb copy is restricted to in-frame clones and leaves out a portion. The data contain 100,000 to 150,000 clones, about 86% of them singletons. The sample taken for sequencing was peripheral blood. The receptors stem from a woman between 50 and 59 years old with acute or convalescent COVID-19. CDR3s include the opening cysteine and the closing phenylalanine or tryptophan. The order of the fields is D gene, clone size, J gene, V gene, CDR3 DNA, CDR3 protein. D genes are given only for firm matches. Some rows mark clone size as missing; the rest say once, few, many or name a class of expanded clone.

. . TRBJ1-5 TRBV19 TGTGCCAGTAGTCAGAATCAGCCCCAGCATTTT CASSQNQPQHF
. once TRBJ1-2 TRBV19 TGTGCCAGTAGTATCCCAGGGTCGGACTATGGCTACACCTTC CASSIPGSDYGYTF
. few TRBJ2-2 TRBV5-4 TGTGCCAGCAGCTTGGGAGCGGCTAACACCGGGGAGCTGTTTTTT CASSLGAANTGELFF
. . TRBJ2-7 TRBV5-1 TGCGCCAGCAGCTCGGACGGGGCCTACGAGCAGTACTTC CASSSDGAYEQYF
. . TRBJ2-1 TRBV19 TGTGCCAGTAGTATAGGCAGGGTCAACAATGAGCAGTTCTTC CASSIGRVNNEQFF
TRBD1 . TRBJ1-1 TRBV19 TGTGCCAGTAGAGGTGCGCGTGGGACAGGGGGCGTCGGGAACACTGAAGCTTTCTTT CASRGARGTGGVGNTEAFF
TRBD1 . TRBJ1-1 TRBV10-3 TGTGCCATCAGTGAGTCGATTCCTAGGGGGCTAGAAATGAACACTGAAGCTTTCTTT CAISESIPRGLEMNTEAFF
. . TRBJ1-2 TRBV2 TGTGCCAGCAGTCCATCGGGGGGCTATGGCTACACCTTC CASSPSGGYGYTF
. . TRBJ2-7 TRBV27 TGTGCCAGCAGTTTTTCAGGGTCCTACGAGCAGTACTTC CASSFSGSYEQYF
. . TRBJ1-1 TRBV5-6 TGTGCCAGCAGCTTCGTAGGACCGGGAACTGAAGCTTTCTTT CASSFVGPGTEAFF
TRBD1 . TRBJ2-4 TRBV5-1 TGCGCCAGCAGCCTAAGGACAGGGGGCTACGAAATAGCCAAAAACATTCAGTACTTC CASSLRTGGYEIAKNIQYF
. . TRBJ1-1 TRBV5-1 TGCGCCAGCAGCCCACAGGGTGCGAGCACTGAAGCTTTCTTT CASSPQGASTEAFF
TRBD2 . TRBJ2-1 TRBV5-4 TGTGCCAGCAGCCAGACTAGCGGGGGAGAACATGAGCAGTTCTTC CASSQTSGGEHEQFF
TRBD1 . TRBJ1-1 TRBV19 TGTGCCAGTAGTATAGGACAGGGCGAAGCTTTCTTT CASSIGQGEAFF
. . TRBJ1-5 TRBV6-5 TGTGCCAGCAGGGGGACAAGCAATCAGCCCCAGCATTTT CASRGTSNQPQHF
. . TRBJ2-1 TRBV24-1 TGTGCCACCAGTGATTCCCAACAATACAATGAGCAGTTCTTC CATSDSQQYNEQFF
. . TRBJ2-3 TRBV5-1 TGCGCCAGCAGCTTATTTCCCTCAGATACGCAGTATTTT CASSLFPSDTQYF
. few TRBJ1-2 TRBV3-1/TRBV3-2 TGTGCCAGCAGCCAAGATCGTGAGTACACCTTC CASSQDREYTF
. . TRBJ2-2 TRBV9 TGTGCCAGCAGTATTGGACGTGGGAGAGCCGGGGAGCTGTTTTTT CASSIGRGRAGELFF
. . TRBJ1-6 TRBV6-9 TGTGCCAGCAGTTCCGTGGGAGGGAACAATTCACCCCTCCACTTT CASSSVGGNNSPLHF
. . TRBJ1-5 TRBV2 TGTGCCAGCAGTGAGTTGGCGACGGGTAATCAGCCCCAGCATTTT CASSELATGNQPQHF
. . TRBJ2-7 TRBV7-8 TGTGCCAGCAGCTCCGTGACAGCCTCCTACGAGCAGTACTTC CASSSVTASYEQYF
. . TRBJ2-1 TRBV27 TGTGCCAGCCAGGGAAGCCTCTCCTACAATGAGCAGTTCTTC CASQGSLSYNEQFF
. . TRBJ2-1 TRBV10-2 TGCGCCAGCAGTGAGCGGTTAGCCCGTGAGCAGTTCTTC CASSERLAREQFF
. . TRBJ2-1 TRBV30 TGTGCCTGGAGGGGGGACTCGAATGAGCAGTTCTTC CAWRGDSNEQFF
. few TRBJ2-7 TRBV11-2 TGTGCCAGCAGCTTGTACGGAGGGGGGGACGAGCAGTACTTC CASSLYGGGDEQYF
. . TRBJ1-1 TRBV6-5 TGTGCCAGCAGGGTACGGGACACCCACACTGAAGCTTTCTTT CASRVRDTHTEAFF
. . TRBJ1-1 TRBV7-8 TGTGCCAGCAGCTTAGGGATAGGAGTAAGTGGAACTGAAGCTTTCTTT CASSLGIGVSGTEAFF
TRBD1 few TRBJ1-2 TRBV19 TGTGCCAGTAGTTTACAGGGGTGGTATGGCTACACCTTC CASSLQGWYGYTF
TRBD1 . TRBJ1-5 TRBV20-1 TGCAGTGCTAGTCGGGTGACAGGGGGCTTCAATCAGCCCCAGCATTTT CSASRVTGGFNQPQHF
. . TRBJ1-1 TRBV2 TGTGCCAGCAGGGCAGGGCTGAACACTGAAGCTTTCTTT CASRAGLNTEAFF